A selection of T cell receptor beta chains follows, all from one sample in a study of T cells in Graves' hyperthyroidism and ophthalmopathy. TCRdb used MiXCR to reprocess the multiplex PCR reads, holding one entry per CDR3 protein. The sample has roughly 350,000 distinct CDR3 sequences, roughly 14% seen once; the top ten hold 20% to 25%. Sequencing was done on a sample of blood. The receptors stem from a woman in her twenties or thirties with Graves' hyperthyroidism. Both conserved end residues are part of each CDR3. The order of the fields is clone size, D gene, J gene, V gene, CDR3 DNA, CDR3 protein. D genes are given only for firm matches. Size tells how often a clone was seen (once, few, many) or the class of an expanded clone, and some rows leave it out.

many	TRBD2	TRBJ2-1	TRBV9	TGTGCCAGCAGCGCTAGGGGGACTAGCGGGACCAATGAGCAGTTCTTC	CASSARGTSGTNEQFF
many	-	TRBJ2-5	TRBV30	TGTGCCTGGAGTGGACAGGCGGGCGAGACCCAGTACTTC	CAWSGQAGETQYF
-	TRBD2	TRBJ2-1	TRBV7-3	TGTGCCAGCAGCTCTACCTCTAGCGGAACAAGAGGGAATGAGCAGTTCTTC	CASSSTSSGTRGNEQFF
-	-	TRBJ2-3	TRBV19	TGTGCCAGTAGAGAACAAGGCACAGATACGCAGTATTTT	CASREQGTDTQYF
-	-	TRBJ1-5	TRBV6-1	TGTGCCAGCAGTGAAGTTCCCCGGGTACGGGTCAATCAGCCCCAGCATTTT	CASSEVPRVRVNQPQHF
many	-	TRBJ2-5	TRBV11-1	TGTGCCAGCAGCGTCCAGCGAGAACAGGAGACCCAGTACTTC	CASSVQREQETQYF
-	-	TRBJ2-1	TRBV20-1	TGCAGTGCCGAGACGGGACGACACTACAATGAGCAGTTCTTC	CSAETGRHYNEQFF
many	TRBD1	TRBJ2-2	TRBV28	TGTGCCAGCAGTTCCGGGACAGGGGACACCGGGGAGCTGTTTTTT	CASSSGTGDTGELFF
-	-	TRBJ2-6	TRBV10-3	TGTGCCATCAGTGAAGGAGGCTCTGGGGCCAACGTCCTGACTTTC	CAISEGGSGANVLTF
many	TRBD2	TRBJ2-1	TRBV12-3/TRBV12-4	TGTGCCAGCGGCAGGATAGCGGGGGGTCGTAATGAGCAGTTCTTC	CASGRIAGGRNEQFF
-	-	TRBJ2-5	TRBV20-1	TGCAGTGCTAGGGGGCCTTCAGGGACCCAGTACTTC	CSARGPSGTQYF
many	TRBD2	TRBJ2-1	TRBV24-1	TGTGCCACCAGTGATTTGGGGGCTAGCGGGATTCGTAATGAGCAGTTCTTC	CATSDLGASGIRNEQFF
few	-	TRBJ1-2	TRBV6-2/TRBV6-3	TGTGCCAGCAGCCACGGAGGTCTCATCTATGGCTACACCTTC	CASSHGGLIYGYTF
many	-	TRBJ1-5	TRBV7-2	TGTGCCAGCAGCGTCGCAAGGGGCGGCGGCCAGCCCCAGCATTTT	CASSVARGGGQPQHF
many	TRBD1	TRBJ1-5	TRBV6-1	TGTGCCAGCAGGGATGACAGGGGACGGGTTGGACAGCCCCAGCATTTT	CASRDDRGRVGQPQHF
few	TRBD2	TRBJ2-3	TRBV19	TGTGCCAGTAGTATAGGATTAGCGGGAGGGCCAGATACGCAGTATTTT	CASSIGLAGGPDTQYF
few	TRBD1	TRBJ2-7	TRBV19	TGTGCCAGTAGTCCAATCAATTCCGGGACAGGGGACCTCGAGCAGTACTTC	CASSPINSGTGDLEQYF
many	TRBD1	TRBJ2-5	TRBV6-6	TGTGCCAGCAGTTACCGGACAGGGGTAGAACAAGAGACCCAGTACTTC	CASSYRTGVEQETQYF
many	-	TRBJ2-5	TRBV28	TGTGCCAGCAGTTCCGGAGTAGTCGGCACCTACTTC	CASSSGVVGTYF
many	TRBD2	TRBJ2-1	TRBV12-3/TRBV12-4	TGTGCCAGCAGTTTGACTAGCGGGAGTTACAATGAGCAGTTCTTC	CASSLTSGSYNEQFF
-	-	TRBJ1-1	TRBV6-5	TGTGCCAGCAGTTACCCGGGGACTGGGGAAGCTTTCTTT	CASSYPGTGEAFF
few	-	TRBJ2-1	TRBV7-3	TGTGCCAGCAGCTTAGAGGGTAGTAGGGGCCATGAGCAGTTCTTC	CASSLEGSRGHEQFF
-	-	TRBJ1-1	TRBV6-2/TRBV6-3	TGTGCCAGCAGTTACTCCTCGAGGGCTGAAGCTTTCTTT	CASSYSSRAEAFF
few	-	TRBJ1-1	TRBV9	TGTGCCAGCAGCCCACCCGGGTTTGGGAACACTGAAGCTTTCTTT	CASSPPGFGNTEAFF
many	-	TRBJ2-7	TRBV30	TGTGCCTGGAGTGAGTCAGAAAGGAGCGAGCAGTACTTC	CAWSESERSEQYF
many	-	TRBJ1-2	TRBV28	TGTGCCAGCAGCACGCGGGGGGGTGGCTACACCTTC	CASSTRGGGYTF
-	-	TRBJ2-3	TRBV29-1	TGCAGCGTGGAAAGCAGTGCGCTGGACACAGATACGCAGTATTTT	CSVESSALDTDTQYF
once	TRBD2	TRBJ2-3	TRBV6-2/TRBV6-3	TGTGCCAGCAGTTACGATATGACTAGCGGGAGTGGTGGCACAGATACGCAGTATTTT	CASSYDMTSGSGGTDTQYF
-	-	TRBJ2-4	TRBV5-6	TGTGCCAGCAGCTTGGCGGGAAGGGACATTCAGTACTTC	CASSLAGRDIQYF
-	-	TRBJ1-2	TRBV5-1	TGCGCCAGCAGCTTGGAATCGGGGAAGGATGGCTACACCTTC	CASSLESGKDGYTF
many	-	TRBJ1-2	TRBV9	TGTGCCAGCAGCGTAAATCCGGGCGGCTACACCTTC	CASSVNPGGYTF
-	TRBD1	TRBJ1-5	TRBV11-2	TGTGCCAGCAGCCATTTTGGACAGGGCGGTCTAGAGCCCCCGCATTTT	CASSHFGQGGLEPPHF
few	-	TRBJ2-1	TRBV9	TGTGCCAGCAGCGTAGTCCACAACGGGGATAAGCAGTTCTTC	CASSVVHNGDKQFF
-	-	TRBJ1-5	TRBV6-1	TGTGTCAGCAGTGGTCCCAGGGAGGTTGCTCAGCCCCAGCATTTT	CVSSGPREVAQPQHF
-	-	TRBJ2-5	TRBV16	TGTGCCAGCAGCCAACGAGGGGGGCAAGAGACCCAGTACTTC	CASSQRGGQETQYF
many	-	TRBJ2-2	TRBV2	TGTGCCAGCAGTGGGGGGGCCGGGGAGCTGTTTTTT	CASSGGAGELFF
-	-	TRBJ2-4	TRBV12-5	TGTGCTAGTGGTCCCCCCGGGGACGGGGACATTCAGTACTTC	CASGPPGDGDIQYF
-	-	TRBJ2-2	TRBV12-3/TRBV12-4	TGTGCCAGCAGCCTCGGGGGGCAGGGCGGGGAGCTGTTTTTT	CASSLGGQGGELFF
few	TRBD2	TRBJ2-7	TRBV5-6	TGTGCCAGCAGCCCGACGGCGGGGGGGGCATCCCGCGAGCAGTACTTC	CASSPTAGGASREQYF
-	-	TRBJ2-1	TRBV4-1	TGCGCCAGCAGCCAAGCAGGGGCCGGAAACTCCTACAATGAGCAGTTCTTC	CASSQAGAGNSYNEQFF
-	TRBD1	TRBJ2-5	TRBV27	TGTGCCAGCAGTTTCGGGTTTAGGGGGCCCCAGTACTTC	CASSFGFRGPQYF
many	-	TRBJ2-1	TRBV7-7	TGTGCTAGCAGCTATGCGCCGGGGAACAATGAGCAGTTCTTC	CASSYAPGNNEQFF
many	-	TRBJ1-1	TRBV28	TGTGCCAGCAGTTTATCCGGGACCACGAACACTGAAGCTTTCTTT	CASSLSGTTNTEAFF
many	-	TRBJ1-1	TRBV6-5	TGTGCCAGCAGTTACTTCGGAAGTCCTGAAGCTTTCTTT	CASSYFGSPEAFF
-	-	TRBJ2-2	TRBV4-1	TGCGCCAGCAGCCAAGAGCACACCGGGGAGCTGTTTTTT	CASSQEHTGELFF
-	TRBD1	TRBJ2-7	TRBV20-1	TGCAGTGCTCGGACTGACAGGGCCTACGAGCAGTACTTC	CSARTDRAYEQYF
-	TRBD2	TRBJ2-1	TRBV7-2	TGTGCCAGCAGCTTAGGCTCTGGGAGGGCCTTGTTCTTC	CASSLGSGRALFF
many	-	TRBJ1-4	TRBV28	TGTGCCAGCAGTCCTTCCCGTGTGGGGGCGAGGGAAAAACTGTTTTTT	CASSPSRVGAREKLFF
few	-	TRBJ2-6	TRBV20-1	TGCAGTGCTAGCGGCAGGGCCCACTCTGGGGCCAACGTCCTGACTTTC	CSASGRAHSGANVLTF
few	-	TRBJ1-2	TRBV20-1	TGCAGTGCCCCACCAACTCACTCTAACTATGGCTACACCTTC	CSAPPTHSNYGYTF